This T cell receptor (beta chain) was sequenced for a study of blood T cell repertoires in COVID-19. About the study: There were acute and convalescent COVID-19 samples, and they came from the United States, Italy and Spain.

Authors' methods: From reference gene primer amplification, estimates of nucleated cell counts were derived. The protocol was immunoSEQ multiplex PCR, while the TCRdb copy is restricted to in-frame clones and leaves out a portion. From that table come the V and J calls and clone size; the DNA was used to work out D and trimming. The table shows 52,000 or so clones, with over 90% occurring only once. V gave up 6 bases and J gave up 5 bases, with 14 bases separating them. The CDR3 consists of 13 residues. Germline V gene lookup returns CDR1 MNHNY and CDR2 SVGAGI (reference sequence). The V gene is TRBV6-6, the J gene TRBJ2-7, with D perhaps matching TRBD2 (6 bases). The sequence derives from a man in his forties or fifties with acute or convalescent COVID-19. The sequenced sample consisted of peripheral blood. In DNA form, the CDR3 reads TGTGCCAGCAGGGGACTTCGTGCCGACGAGCAGTACTTC. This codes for CASRGLRADEQYF.